The 4 T cell receptor beta chains in this list originate from one sample, sequenced in a study of shared clonotypes between healthy human individuals. TCRdb's table, derived via immunoSEQ multiplex PCR, lists solely in-frame clones and lacks some. Of about 490,000 clones detected, 76% appear once; the ten largest clones hold 10% to 15%. The material sequenced was PBMCs. Receptor source: a woman between 40 and 50 years old in good health. Some clones in this sample may be carry-over from other donors' samples.

The rearrangement uses TRBV5-1 and TRBJ2-6; no clear D gene. The CDR3 has 17 amino acids. Trimming removed 0 bases at V and 0 bases at J, with 10 bases between. Germline V CDR1 and CDR2: SGHRS, YFSETQ. DNA for the CDR3: TGCGCCAGCAGCTTGGAATGGGCCGGCTCTGGGGCCAACGTCCTGACTTTC. Protein sequence: CASSLEWAGSGANVLTF.

V and J are TRBV4-2 and TRBJ2-5, with D maybe TRBD2 (6 bases). There are 15 residues in the CDR3. Trimming took 1 base from V and 2 from J, leaving 11 bases between them. Germline CDR1 is LGHNA and CDR2 is YNFKEQ. The CDR3 DNA follows: TGTGCCAGCAGCCAAGTGGGGCGGGATCAAGAGACCCAGTACTTC. This translates into CASSQVGRDQETQYF.

CDR3 sequence (DNA): TGTGCCAGCTCAGGGTCGGCAGATCCTGCAACTAATGAAAAACTGTTTTTT. This translates into CASSGSADPATNEKLFF. The chain has TRBV7-2 and TRBJ1-4, with D maybe TRBD1 (5 bases). This CDR3 has 17 amino acids. CDR1 and CDR2 (germline): SGHTA, FQGNSA. V lost 8 bases to trimming and J lost 0 bases, with 19 bases between them.

The chain combines TRBV28 with TRBJ1-2; TRBD1 aligns across 7 bases. Germline CDR1 reads MDHEN; CDR2 reads SYDVKM. Germline trimming cut 5 bases from V and 3 bases from J; bases unmatched to any gene: 9. CDR3 length equals 15 residues. CDR3 DNA: TGTGCCAGCAGTCACGACAGGGCCCCCTACTATGGCTACACCTTC. Translating gives CASSHDRAPYYGYTF.